This T cell receptor beta chain stems from a study of T cell changes during pregnancy in multiple sclerosis. This clone appeared many times. Germline V gene sequence: CDR1 LGHNA, CDR2 YNFKEQ. Trimming cost V 0 bases and J 4 bases; bases outside gene matches: 2. The CDR3 extends over 15 amino acids. Some clones are missing from TCRdb's copy, which holds only in-frame ones; the method was immunoSEQ multiplex PCR. The sample comprises 56,000 or so clones, around 91% of which are singletons, and approximately 1.8% rests with the top ten. The chain employs TRBV4-2 and TRBJ2-3, with 9 nucleotides matching TRBD2. The sequencing here drew on peripheral blood, taken after pregnancy. The clonotype was recovered from a female donor with multiple sclerosis, enrolled in a pregnancy study. CDR3 bases: TGTGCCAGCAGCCAAGAGCGGGGGGGCTCAGATACGCAGTATTTT. Protein: CASSQERGGSDTQYF.